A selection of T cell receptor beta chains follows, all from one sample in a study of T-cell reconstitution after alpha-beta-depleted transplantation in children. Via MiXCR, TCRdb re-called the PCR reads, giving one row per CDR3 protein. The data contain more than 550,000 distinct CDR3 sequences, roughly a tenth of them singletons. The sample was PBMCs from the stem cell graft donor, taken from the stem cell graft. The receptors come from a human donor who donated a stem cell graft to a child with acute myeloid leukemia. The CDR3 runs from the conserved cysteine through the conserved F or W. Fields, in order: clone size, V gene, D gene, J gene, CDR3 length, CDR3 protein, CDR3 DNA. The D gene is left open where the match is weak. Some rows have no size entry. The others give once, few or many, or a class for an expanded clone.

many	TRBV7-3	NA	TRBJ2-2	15	CASSPPRKDTGELFF	TGTGCCAGCAGCCCCCCCCGAAAAGACACCGGGGAGCTGTTTTTT
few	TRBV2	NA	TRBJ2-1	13	CASQPGEYNEQFF	TGTGCCAGCCAACCTGGGGAGTACAATGAGCAGTTCTTC
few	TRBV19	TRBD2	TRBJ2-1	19	CASSIWGLAGGPSYNEQFF	TGTGCCAGTAGTATTTGGGGACTAGCGGGAGGGCCTTCCTACAATGAGCAGTTCTTC
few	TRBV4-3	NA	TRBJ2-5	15	CASSQDVGFQETQYF	TGCGCCAGCAGCCAAGATGTGGGCTTCCAAGAGACCCAGTACTTC
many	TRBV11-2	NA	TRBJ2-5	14	CASTSWEYQETQYF	TGTGCCAGCACATCCTGGGAGTACCAAGAGACCCAGTACTTC
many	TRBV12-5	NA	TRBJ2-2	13	CASGLVPYGELFF	TGTGCTAGTGGTTTGGTCCCGTACGGGGAGCTGTTTTTT
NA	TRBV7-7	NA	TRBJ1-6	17	CASSPGPTGSYNSPLHF	TGTGCTAGCAGCCCAGGGCCTACGGGGTCCTATAATTCACCCCTCCACTTT
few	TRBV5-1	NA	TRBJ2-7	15	CASSLVADKNYEQYF	TGCGCCAGCAGCTTGGTAGCAGATAAGAACTACGAGCAGTACTTC
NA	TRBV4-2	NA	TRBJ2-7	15	CASANWVAGSYEQYF	TGTGCCAGCGCCAACTGGGTGGCGGGAAGCTACGAGCAGTACTTC
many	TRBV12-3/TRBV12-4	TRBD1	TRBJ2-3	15	CASSLGTGTGDTQYF	TGTGCCAGCAGTTTAGGGACAGGGACGGGGGATACGCAGTATTTT
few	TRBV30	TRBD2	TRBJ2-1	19	CAWSVHQAGGPSSYNEQFF	TGTGCCTGGAGTGTACATCAAGCGGGAGGGCCAAGCTCCTACAATGAGCAGTTCTTC
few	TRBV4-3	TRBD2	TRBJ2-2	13	CASSGLAGGELFF	TGCGCCAGCAGCGGACTAGCGGGCGGGGAGCTGTTTTTT
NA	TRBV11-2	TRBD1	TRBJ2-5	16	CASSLEWQGVGETQYF	TGTGCCAGCAGCTTAGAGTGGCAGGGGGTCGGAGAGACCCAGTACTTC
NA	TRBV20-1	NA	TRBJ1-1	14	CSARTTLMNTEAFF	TGCAGTGCTAGGACGACACTTATGAACACTGAAGCTTTCTTT
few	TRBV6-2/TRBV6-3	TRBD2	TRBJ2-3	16	CASSYEGGRGADTQYF	TGTGCCAGCAGTTACGAGGGCGGGAGAGGCGCAGATACGCAGTATTTT
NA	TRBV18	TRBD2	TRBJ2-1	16	CASANRRTGLYNEQFF	TGTGCCAGCGCCAATCGGCGGACGGGACTATACAATGAGCAGTTCTTC
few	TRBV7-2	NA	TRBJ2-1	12	CASSLTGAQKFF	TGTGCCAGCAGCTTAACAGGTGCTCAAAAGTTCTTC
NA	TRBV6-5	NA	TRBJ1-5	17	CASSYSRTPYSNQPQHF	TGTGCCAGCAGTTACTCAAGGACACCGTATAGCAATCAGCCCCAGCATTTT
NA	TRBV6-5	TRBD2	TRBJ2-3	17	CASSYSSRLAGTDTQYF	TGTGCCAGCAGTTACTCCTCACGACTAGCGGGAACAGATACGCAGTATTTT
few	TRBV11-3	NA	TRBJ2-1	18	CASSLGWGGAGLFNEQFF	TGTGCCAGCAGCTTAGGATGGGGGGGGGCAGGGTTGTTTAATGAGCAGTTCTTC
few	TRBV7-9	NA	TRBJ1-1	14	CASSLRDDNTEAFF	TGTGCCAGCAGCTTAAGGGACGACAACACTGAAGCTTTCTTT
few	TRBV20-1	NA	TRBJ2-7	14	CSATRAGSSYEQYF	TGCAGTGCGACGAGGGCAGGGTCCTCCTACGAGCAGTACTTC
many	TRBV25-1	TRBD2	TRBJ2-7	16	CASSTTSGRESYEQYF	TGTGCCAGCAGTACAACTAGCGGGAGGGAGTCCTACGAGCAGTACTTC
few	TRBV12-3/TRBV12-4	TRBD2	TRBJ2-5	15	CASRTGLLGAETQYF	TGTGCCAGCAGGACGGGACTACTGGGCGCGGAGACCCAGTACTTC
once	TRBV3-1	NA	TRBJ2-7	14	CASSPRDWAYEQYF	TGTGCCAGCAGCCCCCGGGACTGGGCCTACGAGCAGTACTTC
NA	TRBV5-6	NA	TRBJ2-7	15	CASSYVAAPLRGQYF	TGTGCCAGCAGCTATGTCGCGGCTCCACTACGAGGGCAGTACTTC
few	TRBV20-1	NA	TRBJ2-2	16	CSARVPPGRPTGELFF	TGCAGTGCTAGAGTTCCCCCGGGGCGCCCCACCGGGGAGCTGTTTTTT
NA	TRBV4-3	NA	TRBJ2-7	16	CASSQSRLVPIDEQYF	TGCGCCAGCAGCCAATCCAGATTGGTCCCAATTGACGAGCAGTACTTC
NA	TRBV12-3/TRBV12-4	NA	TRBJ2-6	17	CASSLGGSSSGANVLTF	TGTGCCAGCAGTTTAGGCGGTTCGAGCTCTGGGGCCAACGTCCTGACTTTC
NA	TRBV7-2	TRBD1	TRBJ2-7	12	CASSLDRGQEYF	TGTGCCAGCAGCTTAGACAGGGGACAAGAGTACTTC
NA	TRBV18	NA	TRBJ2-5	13	CASSPPSVETQYF	TGTGCCAGCTCACCACCCAGCGTGGAGACCCAGTACTTC
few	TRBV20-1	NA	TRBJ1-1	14	CSARDLGGYTEAFF	TGCAGTGCTAGAGATCTTGGGGGATACACTGAAGCTTTCTTT
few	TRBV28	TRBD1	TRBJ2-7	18	CASSLDPAWTGGSHEQYF	TGTGCCAGCAGTTTAGATCCGGCCTGGACAGGGGGCTCCCACGAGCAGTACTTC
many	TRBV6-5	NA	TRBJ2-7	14	CASSYSGSQYEQYF	TGTGCCAGCAGTTACTCAGGCAGCCAATACGAGCAGTACTTC
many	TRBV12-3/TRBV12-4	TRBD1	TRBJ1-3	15	CASIAGTGLGNTIYF	TGTGCCAGCATCGCCGGGACAGGGCTGGGAAACACCATATATTTT
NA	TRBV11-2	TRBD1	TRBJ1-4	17	CASSLAPGGSANEKLFF	TGTGCCAGCAGCTTAGCCCCAGGGGGCTCAGCTAATGAAAAACTGTTTTTT
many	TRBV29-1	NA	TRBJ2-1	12	CSVDGLNNEQFF	TGCAGCGTTGATGGGCTTAACAATGAGCAGTTCTTC
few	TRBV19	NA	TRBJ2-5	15	CASSMAGGPGETQYF	TGTGCCAGTAGTATGGCCGGAGGGCCGGGGGAGACCCAGTACTTC
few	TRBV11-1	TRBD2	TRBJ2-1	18	CASSLALGTSSLYNEQFF	TGTGCCAGCAGCTTAGCGCTAGGGACTAGTTCCCTCTACAATGAGCAGTTCTTC
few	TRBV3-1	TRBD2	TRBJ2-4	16	CASGEGLAIAKNIQYF	TGTGCCAGTGGGGAGGGACTAGCGATAGCCAAAAACATTCAGTACTTC
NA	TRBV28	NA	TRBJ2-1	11	CASRSRREQFF	TGTGCCAGCAGGTCCCGCAGGGAGCAGTTCTTC
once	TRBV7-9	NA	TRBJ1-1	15	CASSSQGAVNTEAFF	TGTGCCAGCAGCTCCCAAGGGGCGGTGAACACTGAAGCTTTCTTT
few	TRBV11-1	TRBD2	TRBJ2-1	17	CASSLIAGGPIENEQFF	TGTGCCAGCAGCCTCATCGCGGGAGGGCCCATTGAAAATGAGCAGTTCTTC